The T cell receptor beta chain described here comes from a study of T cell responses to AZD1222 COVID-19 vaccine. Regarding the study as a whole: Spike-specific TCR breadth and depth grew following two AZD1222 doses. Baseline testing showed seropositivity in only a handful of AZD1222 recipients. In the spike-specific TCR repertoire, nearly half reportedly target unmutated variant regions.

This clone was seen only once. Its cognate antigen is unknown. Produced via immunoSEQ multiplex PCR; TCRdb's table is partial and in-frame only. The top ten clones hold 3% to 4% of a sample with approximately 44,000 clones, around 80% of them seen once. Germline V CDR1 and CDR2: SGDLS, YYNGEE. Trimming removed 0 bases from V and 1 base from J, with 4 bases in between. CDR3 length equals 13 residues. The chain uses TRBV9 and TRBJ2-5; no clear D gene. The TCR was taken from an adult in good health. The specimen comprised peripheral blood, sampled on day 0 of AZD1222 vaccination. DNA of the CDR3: TGTGCCAGCAGCGTAGGGTTCCAAGAGACCCAGTACTTC. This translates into CASSVGFQETQYF.